The clone carrying this TCR beta chain appeared once. Germline CDR1 is MNHEY and CDR2 is SVGAGI. The CDR3 spans 13 residues. The germline V and J ends were trimmed by 6 bases and 4 bases, with 13 bases remaining between them. This sample stems from a study of technical replicates of blood from a few donors. Sequencing used immunoSEQ multiplex PCR; TCRdb keeps in-frame clones, though not all of them. The table lists over 50,000 clones, around 97% of them singletons, with around 0.19% in the top ten. Sequenced sample: T cells isolated from PBMCs. The chain employs TRBV6-5 and TRBJ2-7; possibly TRBD1 for D (6 bases). This TCR was recovered from a human donor in good health. CDR3 sequence reads: CASRQAGVYEQYF. Here the CDR3 DNA reads TGTGCCAGCAGGCAAGCAGGGGTATACGAGCAGTACTTC.